Shown below are 32 T cell receptor beta chains from a single sample sequenced in a study of regulatory T cells in long-lasting Graves disease. Time point: newly diagnosed GD, antithyroid drugs for less than 3 months. RNA isolated from PBMCs was used to make the TCR library. Construction of the TCR beta libraries employed iRepertoire HTBI primers in conjunction with Arm-PCR of CDR3 regions. Each CDR3 protein is one row after TCRdb ran MiXCR on the multiplex PCR reads. This table has approximately 350,000 distinct CDR3 sequences, over 9.5% appearing once. These data were also reused for a study on T cells in Graves' hyperthyroidism and ophthalmopathy.

This specimen consisted of peripheral blood mononuclear cells (PBMCs), obtained at new diagnosis, from a patient treated with antithyroid drugs. These receptors were collected from a woman younger than 35 with Graves disease.

Ten or more counts support this clonotype. The V call is TRBV28, the J call TRBJ1-4, with D hard to call. V was trimmed by 7 bases and J by 4 bases, leaving 13 bases between them. Per the germline V gene, CDR1 is MDHEN and CDR2 is SYDVKM. The CDR3 has 14 amino acids. The CDR3 DNA reads TGTGCCAGCATCGGGTGGGGTGGTAATGAAAAACTGTTTTTT. Translation gives CASIGWGGNEKLFF. Full variable domain (remainder filled in from reference TRBV28 and TRBJ1-4): DVKVTQSSRYLVKRTGEKVFLECVQDMDHENMFWYRQDPGLGLRLIYFSYDVKMKEKGDIPEGYSVSREKKERFSLILESASTNQTSMYLCASIGWGGNEKLFFGSGTQLSVL.

The gene calls are TRBV6-1 and TRBJ2-7; D may be TRBD2 (5 bases). Looked up from germline, CDR1 is MNHNS and CDR2 is SASEGT. Deletions cut 6 bases from V and 0 bases from J, with 18 bases between. The CDR3 sequence is 16 residues long. CDR3 protein: CASSAYGIVGSYEQYV. DNA for the CDR3: TGTGCCAGCAGCGCATACGGGATCGTGGGCTCCTACGAGCAGTACGTC.

This chain connects TRBV5-1 to TRBJ2-1; D is possibly TRBD1 (5 bases). The CDR3 loop spans 17 amino acids. Germline-derived CDR1 and CDR2 are SGHRS and YFSETQ. Trimming removed 3 bases from V and 1 base from J, with 17 bases in between. CDR3 sequence: CASSWTPDSPSYNEQFF. The CDR3 DNA reads TGCGCCAGCAGCTGGACGCCCGACAGCCCGTCCTACAATGAGCAGTTCTTC. The variable domain in full, with the rest retrieved from reference TRBV5-1 and TRBJ2-1, is KAGVTQTPRYLIKTRGQQVTLSCSPISGHRSVSWYQQTPGQGLQFLFEYFSETQRNKGNFPGRFSGRQFSNSRSEMNVSTLELGDSALYLCASSWTPDSPSYNEQFFGPGTRLTVL.

This clonotype was counted many times. The V call is TRBV18, the J call TRBJ1-2; the D is unclear. V was clipped by 2 bases and J by 8 bases, with 12 bases between them. The CDR3 loop spans 13 amino acids. The V gene's germline CDR1 is KGHSH and CDR2 LQKENI. In DNA form, the CDR3 reads TGTGCCAGCTCACCAGTGAGTACGGGAGGCTACACCTTC. Protein: CASSPVSTGGYTF. The full variable domain, in which reference TRBV18 and TRBJ1-2 provide the parts outside the CDR3, is NAGVMQNPRHLVRRRGQEARLRCSPMKGHSHVYWYRQLPEEGLKFMVYLQKENIIDESGMPKERFSAEFPKEGPSILRIQQVVRGDSAAYFCASSPVSTGGYTFGSGTRLTVV.

This clonotype turned up a few times. The chain links TRBV27 to TRBJ1-6; D is possibly TRBD1 (6 bases). Trimming shortened V by 1 base and J by 7 bases, and 17 bases separated the two germline ends. This CDR3 is 17 amino acids long. Germline values: CDR1 MNHEY, CDR2 SMNVEV (reference sequence). This CDR3 reads CASSLYRVAGANSPLHF. DNA of the CDR3: TGTGCCAGCAGTTTATACCGTGTGGCAGGGGCCAATTCACCCCTCCACTTT.

This clonotype occurred many times. The rearrangement joins TRBV6-1 to TRBJ1-1; D not certain. V was trimmed by 5 bases and J by 0 bases, leaving 19 bases between them. Germline assignment: CDR1 MNHNS and CDR2 SASEGT. The CDR3 is 17 amino acids. The CDR3 region is CASSHPRAREMNTEAFF. The CDR3 nucleotides read TGTGCCAGCAGTCACCCCCGGGCTAGGGAGATGAACACTGAAGCTTTCTTT.

The chain uses TRBV7-9 and TRBJ1-4; D unresolved. V was clipped by 6 bases and J by 14 bases, with 19 bases between them. The CDR3 consists of 13 residues. The germline V gene encodes CDR1 SEHNR and CDR2 FQNEAQ (reference sequence). In DNA, the CDR3 is TGTGCCAGCAGAAAAAAATCGACGGATGGGCTGTTTTTT. This gives the protein CASRKKSTDGLFF.

The chain couples TRBV2 to TRBJ1-4; D is uncertain. CDR1 SNHLY and CDR2 FYNNEI come from the germline V gene. Trimming removed 2 bases from V and 5 bases from J, with 12 bases in between. The CDR3 length is 15 residues. Here the CDR3 DNA reads TGTGCCAGCAGTGAACTGGGCTTTGGGAATGAAAAACTGTTTTTT. Translated, it gives CASSELGFGNEKLFF.

This clonotype was seen many times. The chain couples TRBV7-2 to TRBJ1-2; no firm D call. CDR1 and CDR2 from the germline V gene are SGHTA and FQGNSA. The CDR3 length is 15 residues. Trimming took 2 bases from V and 0 from J, leaving 10 bases between them. The CDR3 DNA sequence: TGTGCCAGCAGCTTACTAGGGCGGTCTAACTATGGCTACACCTTC. Its protein product is CASSLLGRSNYGYTF.

This clonotype has just a few counts. This chain connects TRBV14 to TRBJ2-7, with D hard to call. Germline loops: CDR1 SGHDN, CDR2 FVKESK. The CDR3 consists of 14 residues. V was cut by 3 bases and J by 7 bases, with 16 bases left in between. CDR3 residues: CASSQLLLVREQYF. As DNA, the CDR3 is TGTGCCAGCAGCCAGCTCCTTCTAGTGCGGGAGCAGTACTTC.

The table lists this clonotype with a few counts. The CDR3 DNA reads TGTGCCAGCAGTTACCGAACTTACAGGGGGCTAGGGGAGACCCAGTACTTC. This codes for CASSYRTYRGLGETQYF. The chain employs TRBV6-2 or TRBV6-3 and TRBJ2-5; 9 nucleotides agree with TRBD1. The trim removed 2 bases at V and 5 bases at J, leaving 12 bases unmatched. This CDR3 contains 17 residues. CDR1 is MNHEY, CDR2 SVGEGT, per germline.

This clonotype was detected ten times or more. The chain carries TRBV6-2 or TRBV6-3 and TRBJ1-4, with TRBD1 matching 7 bases. CDR1 is MNHEY and CDR2 is SVGEGT in the germline V gene. The CDR3 loop spans 17 amino acids. Unmatched junction bases numbered 6, after V lost 2 bases and J lost 0 bases. This CDR3 is CASSYRGTAATNEKLFF. The CDR3 DNA is TGTGCCAGCAGTTACAGGGGGACAGCCGCAACTAATGAAAAACTGTTTTTT.

This clonotype was seen ten or more times. The CDR3 nucleotides read TGTGCCAGCAGCTTAATGGCGAACACTGAAGCTTTCTTT. It translates to CASSLMANTEAFF. The genes are TRBV28 and TRBJ1-1; D is unclear. The germline V and J ends were trimmed by 6 bases and 1 base, with 9 bases remaining between them. The length of the CDR3 is 13 residues. Germline assignment: CDR1 MDHEN and CDR2 SYDVKM. The whole variable domain, remainder taken from reference TRBV28 and TRBJ1-1, is DVKVTQSSRYLVKRTGEKVFLECVQDMDHENMFWYRQDPGLGLRLIYFSYDVKMKEKGDIPEGYSVSREKKERFSLILESASTNQTSMYLCASSLMANTEAFFGQGTRLTVV.

This clonotype was found many times. V and J are TRBV6-2 or TRBV6-3 and TRBJ1-1; TRBD1 is a possible D gene (6 bases). Trimming left V 7 bases short and J 8 bases short, with 17 bases between. From germline, CDR1 is MNHEY and CDR2 SVGEGT. The CDR3 has 13 amino acids. The CDR3 DNA reads TGTGCCAGCACCCGGACAGTCCGGGGGGAAGCTTTCTTT. It specifies CASTRTVRGEAFF.

This clonotype was seen many times. This chain joins TRBV28 and TRBJ1-1; the D is unclear. This CDR3 has 15 amino acids. The V end was cut by 5 bases, the J end by 1 base, with 14 bases between. Germline CDR1 reads MDHEN; CDR2 reads SYDVKM. DNA for the CDR3: TGTGCCAGCAGTCCCACATCTAGACGGAACACTGAAGCTTTCTTT. This gives the protein CASSPTSRRNTEAFF.

This clonotype occurred many times. The CDR3 coding sequence is TGTGCCAGCAGCCAGCCCCTTGAACGATCCCAGCATTTT. Residues: CASSQPLERSQHF. The chain is built from TRBV2 and TRBJ1-5, with unresolved D. This CDR3 has 13 residues. With 6 bases removed from V and 11 bases from J, the gap between germline ends came to 17 bases. The germline gives CDR1 SNHLY, CDR2 FYNNEI.

This clonotype has ten or more counts. The chain links TRBV28 to TRBJ2-1; the D is unclear. The CDR3 has 14 amino acids. Trimming stripped 0 bases from V and 3 bases from J, with 6 bases between. Germline CDR1 is MDHEN and CDR2 is SYDVKM. As DNA, the CDR3 is TGTGCCAGCAGTTTATGGCCAGACTACAATGAGCAGTTCTTC. Translation gives CASSLWPDYNEQFF.

This clonotype was recorded many times. The chain combines TRBV5-1 with TRBJ2-7, with 10 bases lining up with TRBD2. CDR1 and CDR2 (germline): SGHRS, YFSETQ. V trimming: 0 bases; J trimming: 2 bases; junction bases outside the gene matches: 2. The CDR3 is made up of 15 amino acids. This CDR3 reads CASSLGLAGAYEQYV. As DNA, the CDR3 is TGCGCCAGCAGCTTGGGGCTAGCGGGGGCCTACGAGCAGTACGTC.

This clonotype was counted a few times. The chain uses TRBV18 and TRBJ2-1, with D perhaps matching TRBD1 (7 bases). Germline V lookup: CDR1 KGHSH, CDR2 LQKENI. V lost 0 bases to trimming and J lost 7 bases, with 16 bases between them. This CDR3 is built from 16 residues. CDR3 nucleotide sequence: TGTGCCAGCTCACCACCCAGGGGGGCAGGGATGAATGAGCAGTTCTTC. Translation: CASSPPRGAGMNEQFF.

At least ten counts were recorded for this clonotype. The chain combines TRBV6-1 with TRBJ1-5; D gene unclear. The V and J ends lost 8 bases and 0 bases respectively, with 32 bases between them. Looked up from germline, CDR1 is MNHNS and CDR2 is SASEGT. The CDR3 is 21 amino acids. This chain's CDR3 is CASSERSTMDYTYSSNQPQHF. CDR3 in DNA: TGTGCCAGCTCCGAGCGGTCAACGATGGACTATACCTATTCTAGCAATCAGCCCCAGCATTTT.

This clonotype appeared many times. The chain couples TRBV9 to TRBJ1-5, with 10 nucleotides matching TRBD1. J was trimmed by 6 bases and V by 2 bases; bases with no gene match: 5. In germline, CDR1 is SGDLS, CDR2 YYNGEE. This CDR3 spans 15 amino acids. CDR3 in DNA: TGTGCCAGCAGCGTCGGGACAGGGGCGAGTCAGCCCCAGCATTTT. This gives the protein CASSVGTGASQPQHF.

This clonotype was seen a few times. The chain couples TRBV6-5 to TRBJ1-2; possible D gene TRBD1, 5 bases. Germline V lookup: CDR1 MNHEY, CDR2 SVGAGI. The CDR3 totals 15 residues. Trimming removed 0 bases at V and 4 bases at J, with 12 bases between. CDR3 residues: CASSYSWRGGYGYTF. The CDR3 nucleotides are TGTGCCAGCAGTTACTCGTGGCGGGGGGGCTATGGCTACACCTTC.

This rearrangement joins TRBV7-6 to TRBJ2-1; D perhaps matches TRBD2 (7 bases). The CDR3 length is 15 residues. Germline V gene sequence: CDR1 SGHVS, CDR2 FNYEAQ. V dropped 0 bases and J dropped 7 bases, with 13 bases sitting between them. As DNA, the CDR3 is TGTGCCAGCAGCTTAGCGCGGGGGCCGAGGAATGAGCAGTTCTTC. This translates into CASSLARGPRNEQFF.

This clonotype was recorded many times. The gene calls are TRBV4-3 and TRBJ1-2; 7 nucleotides match TRBD1. The CDR3 is 14 amino acids. Germline assignment: CDR1 LGHNA and CDR2 YSLEER. Germline trimming cut 0 bases from V and 5 bases from J; bases unmatched to any gene: 3. CDR3 sequence (DNA): TGCGCCAGCAGCCAAGATAGGGGGCCATATGGCTACACCTTC. This codes for CASSQDRGPYGYTF.

This sequence joins TRBV5-4 and TRBJ2-5; maybe TRBD2 (6 bases). Germline values: CDR1 SGHNT, CDR2 YYREEE (reference sequence). The CDR3 contains 14 residues. V lost 9 bases, J lost 4 bases, and 19 bases lay in between. The CDR3 DNA reads as TGTGCCATTCCTAGCGCGGGTTGGCCAGAGACCCAGTACTTC. Its translation is CAIPSAGWPETQYF.

This clonotype was picked up a small number of times. The chain employs TRBV11-1 and TRBJ1-2, with TRBD1 identical over 8 bases. Germline V lookup: CDR1 SGHAT, CDR2 FQDESV (reference sequence). This CDR3 has 17 amino acids. The V and J ends lost 5 bases and 0 bases, in that order; junction bases with no gene match: 11. The CDR3 sequence is CASSPSGTGNTNYGYTF. The CDR3, as DNA: TGTGCCAGCAGCCCATCCGGGACAGGAAATACTAACTATGGCTACACCTTC.

The chain couples TRBV12-3 or TRBV12-4 to TRBJ2-7; 9 nucleotides match TRBD2. The CDR3 extends over 16 amino acids. The V and J ends lost 4 bases and 0 bases, in that order; junction bases with no gene match: 7. The DNA of the CDR3 is TGTGCCAGCAGTTCAAGACTAGCGGCAAACTCCTACGAGCAGTACTTC. Translated, it gives CASSSRLAANSYEQYF.

This clonotype was counted ten times or more. The chain couples TRBV5-1 to TRBJ1-1, with D hard to call. The V and J ends lost 2 bases and 1 base respectively, with 15 bases between them. Per germline, CDR1 SGHRS and CDR2 YFSETQ. CDR3 size: 16 residues. This chain's CDR3 is CASSFHQVMGNTEAFF. The CDR3 DNA reads as TGCGCCAGCAGCTTTCACCAGGTTATGGGGAACACTGAAGCTTTCTTT.

This clonotype is a singleton in its sample. The gene calls are TRBV5-4 and TRBJ2-5, with 8 bases lining up with TRBD2. CDR3 length: 15 amino acids. With 2 bases clipped from V and 4 bases from J, the junction kept 7 bases outside the gene matches. Germline V CDR1 and CDR2: SGHNT, YYREEE (reference sequence). In nucleotides, the CDR3 is TGTGCCAGCAGCTTCATCGGGGGGGCTGGAGAGACCCAGTACTTC. Its translation is CASSFIGGAGETQYF. The full variable domain, with the rest looked up from reference TRBV5-4 and TRBJ2-5, is ETGVTQSPTHLIKTRGQQVTLRCSSQSGHNTVSWYQQALGQGPQFIFQYYREEENGRGNFPPRFSGLQFPNYSSELNVNALELDDSALYLCASSFIGGAGETQYFGPGTRLLVL.

The table lists this clonotype with a few counts. The J gene is TRBJ2-7, the V gene TRBV15; the D gene is possibly TRBD1 (5 bases). The CDR3 has 16 amino acids. V lost 5 bases, J lost 2 bases, and 19 bases lay in between. Looked up from germline, CDR1 is LNHNV and CDR2 is YYDKDF (reference sequence). CDR3 protein: CATSPGHGHSAYEQYF. The CDR3 DNA is TGTGCCACCAGCCCGGGCCACGGACATTCTGCCTACGAGCAGTACTTC.

This clonotype was counted many times. The chain combines TRBV14 with TRBJ2-7; D not certain. Looked up from germline, CDR1 is SGHDN and CDR2 is FVKESK. The CDR3 covers 13 residues. Trimming removed 0 bases at V and 1 base at J, with 4 bases between. The CDR3 spells CASSQEISYEQYV. The CDR3 nucleotides read TGTGCCAGCAGCCAAGAAATATCCTACGAGCAGTACGTC.

This clonotype has at least ten counts. The J gene is TRBJ1-6, the V gene TRBV7-3; D is undetermined. Trimming left V 1 base short and J 7 bases short, with 5 bases between. The CDR3 has 13 residues. The germline V gene encodes CDR1 SGHTA and CDR2 FQGTGA. The CDR3 protein is CASSLMANSPLHF. The DNA for the CDR3 is TGTGCCAGCAGCTTAATGGCCAATTCACCCCTCCACTTT.